This T cell receptor beta chain came from a study of shared clonotypes between healthy human individuals. Study as a whole: A few men and two women, aged 18 to 49, were donors.

An assay was performed, and its level was deep. TCRdb keeps only in-frame clones here, not all; method: immunoSEQ multiplex PCR. The profile covers some 2.1 million clones, with around 95% appearing a single time and under 2% taken by the ten largest. Positive CCR7 selection of CD45RO-negative cells yielded the naive CD8 cells, and terminally differentiated effector memory CD45RA+ cells were excluded. Specimen: naive CD8+ T cells from PBMCs. This sequence originates from a man aged 18 to 29 in good health. Some clones in this sample may be carry-over from other donors' samples.

Here the CDR3 reads CASSQEEAANYGYTF. The CDR3, as DNA: TGCGCCAGCAGCCAAGAGGAGGCGGCAAACTATGGCTACACCTTC. This chain uses TRBV4-1 with TRBJ1-2; D is undetermined. CDR3 size: 15 residues. The V end lost 0 bases, the J end lost 2 bases, and 10 bases lay between the germline ends. Germline V CDR1 and CDR2: MGHRA, YSYEKL.